This TCR beta chain was recovered during a study of CD8+ T cells in alopecia areata. General study results and limits: Resident alphabeta T-cell populations of normal skin are likewise subject to sequencing in scalp samples. Normal scalp showed lower clonality than lesional scalp, especially alopecia totalis/universalis.

This CDR3 comprises 14 residues. Germline V lookup: CDR1 SGHRS, CDR2 YFSETQ. Trimming cost V 0 bases and J 0 bases, with 7 bases left between them. This clone turned up a few times. What it binds is unknown. RNA, once extracted, was reverse transcribed into cDNA for use as the sequencing template. TCRdb's table, derived via immunoSEQ multiplex PCR, lists solely in-frame clones and lacks some. The table shows roughly 120,000 clones, with approximately 58% occurring only once. Sequenced sample: CD4+ T cells sorted from blood. This TCR was sampled from a human donor in good health. This sequence joins TRBV5-1 and TRBJ2-7; D unresolved. The CDR3 bases are TGCGCCAGCAGCTTGGATCCTAGCTCCTACGAGCAGTACTTC. Its translation: CASSLDPSSYEQYF.